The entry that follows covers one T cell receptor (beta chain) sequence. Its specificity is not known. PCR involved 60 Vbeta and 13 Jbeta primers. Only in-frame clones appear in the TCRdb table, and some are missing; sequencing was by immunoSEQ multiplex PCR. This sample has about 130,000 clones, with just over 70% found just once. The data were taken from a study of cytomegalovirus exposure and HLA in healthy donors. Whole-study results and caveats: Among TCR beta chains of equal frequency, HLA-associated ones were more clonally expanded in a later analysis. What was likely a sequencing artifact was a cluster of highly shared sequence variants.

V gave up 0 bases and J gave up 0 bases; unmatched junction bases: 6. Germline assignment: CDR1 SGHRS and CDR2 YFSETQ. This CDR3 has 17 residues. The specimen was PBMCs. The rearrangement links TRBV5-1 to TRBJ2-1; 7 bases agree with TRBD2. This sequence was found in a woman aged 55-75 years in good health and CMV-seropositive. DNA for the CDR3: TGCGCCAGCAGCTTGGAGGCGGGGGTTAGCTCCTACAATGAGCAGTTCTTC. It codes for CASSLEAGVSSYNEQFF.